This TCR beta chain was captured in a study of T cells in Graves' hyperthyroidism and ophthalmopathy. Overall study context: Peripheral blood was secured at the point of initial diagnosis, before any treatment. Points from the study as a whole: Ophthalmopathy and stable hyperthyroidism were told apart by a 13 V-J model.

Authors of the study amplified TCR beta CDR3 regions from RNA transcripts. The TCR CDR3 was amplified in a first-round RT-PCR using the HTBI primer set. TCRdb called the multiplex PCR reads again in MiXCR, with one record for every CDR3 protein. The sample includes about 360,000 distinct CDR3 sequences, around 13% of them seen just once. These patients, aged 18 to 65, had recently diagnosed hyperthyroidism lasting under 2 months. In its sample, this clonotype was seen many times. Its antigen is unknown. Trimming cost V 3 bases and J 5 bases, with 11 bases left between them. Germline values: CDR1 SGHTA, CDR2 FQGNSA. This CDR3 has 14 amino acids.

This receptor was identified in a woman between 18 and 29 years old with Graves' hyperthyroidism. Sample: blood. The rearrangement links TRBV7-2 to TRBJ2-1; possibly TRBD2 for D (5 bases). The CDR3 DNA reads TGTGCCAGCAGCTTCCCGGGGTTTAACAATGAGCAGTTCTTC. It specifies CASSFPGFNNEQFF.